The clone carrying this TCR beta chain was observed at least ten times. The antigen is not known. A read error may account for a junction end that differs from germline. These data come from a study of human T cells and chemical hapten exposure. Study-wide context: Enrolled patients were predominantly female and had alopecia areata, totalis or universalis. General observations from the study: The study found expanded TCRs formed significantly more large CDR3 similarity clusters than controls. A positive correlation with patch test score was shown by PT1 expanded TCR counts.

Time point reported: pre-sensitization, week 0. Treatment here: therapeutic diphenylcyclopropenone sensitization with weekly scalp DPC. TCRdb processed the RACE reads anew with MiXCR; each CDR3 protein has one entry. The table lists around 250,000 distinct CDR3 sequences, over 8% of them singletons. Germline-derived CDR1 and CDR2 are SGHRS and YFSETQ. This CDR3 spans 16 amino acids. V and J are TRBV5-1 and TRBJ2-1; the D is unclear. Specimen: whole blood, collected in connection with sensitization to the hapten diphenylcyclopropenone (DPC). This TCR derives from a woman between 40 and 50 years old with alopecia areata. Some clones in this sample may be carry-over from other donors' samples. This CDR3 reads CASSSGRLSDESPQWF. CDR3 coding DNA: TGCGCCAGCAGCTCCGGGCGTTTATCAGACGAATCCCCCCAGTGGTTC.